This TCR beta chain was documented in a study of blood T cell repertoires in COVID-19. Study overall: The cDNA or gDNA used as material had been derived from T cells, B-cell-depleted T cells, or PBMCs.

V shed 5 bases, J shed 4 bases, and the junction held 7 bases outside the gene matches. Per germline, CDR1 MNHEY and CDR2 SVGAGI. The CDR3 has 14 amino acids. Clones were read by immunoSEQ multiplex PCR, and TCRdb kept only the in-frame ones, dropping some. The sample holds a few hundred thousand clones; 88% are singletons and the top ten take approximately 8.5%. This chain joins TRBV6-5 and TRBJ1-2, with 7 bases fitting TRBD1. The sample was peripheral blood. The TCR originated in a man younger than 35 with active or convalescent COVID-19. The CDR3 DNA is TGTGCCAGCAGTAATGACAGGGAGGCCTATGGCTACACCTTC. Its protein product is CASSNDREAYGYTF.